This TCR beta chain was found in a study of blood T cell repertoires in COVID-19. The assay was immunoSEQ multiplex PCR, and TCRdb's table has in-frame clones only and misses some. Among 150,000 to 200,000 clones listed, 94% were seen once. Germline-derived CDR1 and CDR2 are SGDLS and YYNGEE. This CDR3 spans 13 amino acids. V shed 6 bases, J shed 3 bases, and the junction held 5 bases outside the gene matches. This TCR derives from a man aged 25-45 years with COVID-19, enrolled during active disease. The chain recombines TRBV9 with TRBJ1-2, with 7 bases lining up with TRBD1. The sequenced material came from peripheral blood. CDR3 DNA: TGTGCCAGCACCGATACAGGGGACTATGGCTACACCTTC. Protein sequence: CASTDTGDYGYTF.